Shown below are 11 T cell receptor beta chains from a single sample sequenced in a study of beta chain features in type 1 diabetes (dated by TCRdb to about 2018). Overall study results and their limits: Type 1 diabetes patients showed a moderate but significant shortening of TCRB CDR3 length in all four CD4+ subsets.

The protocol used for the library was the immunoSEQ multiplex PCR assay. The entire isolated RNA was reverse transcribed using the High Capacity cDNA Reverse Transcription Kit, and thus expressed TCRB transcripts were sequenced. The source is immuneACCESS, and TCRdb retained only in-frame sequences with V and J called. Part of the clones is not carried over; for the studies checked, unresolved V genes explain less than half of this, and the remainder is unexplained. The sample data list around 180,000 clones, and roughly 8% of these were observed just once. The biggest ten clones account for 0.5% of the sample. What these receptors recognize is not known. Sequencing was carried out using central memory CD4+ T cells from blood. The receptors here all came from a man younger than 35 with type 1 diabetes.

V is TRBV4-3 and J is TRBJ2-7; 8 nucleotides align to TRBD1. V gave up 0 bases and J gave up 2 bases; unmatched junction bases: 15. In germline, CDR1 is LGHNA, CDR2 YSLEER. This CDR3 spans 19 amino acids. The CDR3, as DNA: TGCGCCAGCAGCCAAGACCTGAGCAGGGGGCGCCTCTTTGCCTACGAGCAGTACTTC. Its protein product is CASSQDLSRGRLFAYEQYF.

In this sample, this clone turned up a few times. The V call is TRBV19, the J call TRBJ1-2, with 9 bases fitting TRBD1. Germline CDR1 is LNHDA and CDR2 is SQIVND (reference sequence). This CDR3 spans 15 amino acids. Unmatched junction bases numbered 9, after V lost 4 bases and J lost 6 bases. CDR3 sequence: CASSTYRGLVNGYTF. CDR3 nucleotide sequence: TGTGCCAGTAGTACCTACAGGGGGCTCGTGAATGGCTACACCTTC.

The chain is built from TRBV11-2 and TRBJ1-1; 10 bases line up with TRBD1. The CDR3 spans 16 residues. The ends lost 1 base at V and 5 bases at J; junction bases unmatched: 7. Germline V gene sequence: CDR1 SGHAT, CDR2 FQNNGV. CDR3 DNA sequence: TGTGCCAGCAGCTTAGTTGCCGGACAGGGGGGGACTGAAGCTTTCTTT. Its protein product is CASSLVAGQGGTEAFF.

V is TRBV6-6 and J is TRBJ1-1; 8 bases are a match to TRBD1. With 5 bases clipped from V and 1 base from J, the junction kept 6 bases outside the gene matches. This CDR3 spans 15 amino acids. CDR1 and CDR2 from the germline V gene are MNHNY and SVGAGI (reference sequence). This chain's CDR3 is CASSDFGTGNTEAFF. The CDR3 DNA reads TGTGCCAGCAGTGACTTCGGGACAGGGAACACTGAAGCTTTCTTT.

The chain carries TRBV9 and TRBJ2-1; 8 bases are a match to TRBD2. From germline, CDR1 is SGDLS and CDR2 YYNGEE. This CDR3 contains 15 residues. The V segment lost 0 bases and the J segment 4 bases; nucleotides outside the gene matches: 3. This CDR3 is CASSVGASGYNEQFF. The CDR3, as DNA: TGTGCCAGCAGCGTAGGGGCTAGCGGGTACAATGAGCAGTTCTTC.

This clone came up many times. The chain uses TRBV4-3 and TRBJ1-5; tentatively, D is TRBD1 (5 bases). This CDR3 is 16 amino acids long. V lost 0 bases to trimming and J lost 5 bases, with 14 bases between them. CDR1 is LGHNA, CDR2 YSLEER, per germline. The CDR3 loop reads CASSQDAQGNYQPQHF. CDR3 DNA: TGCGCCAGCAGCCAAGATGCCCAGGGTAACTATCAGCCCCAGCATTTT.

V usage is TRBV15 and J usage is TRBJ2-7; a weak D match, TRBD2 (6 bases). Trimming took 5 bases from V and 5 from J, leaving 19 bases between them. Germline CDR1 and CDR2: LNHNV and YYDKDF (reference sequence). This CDR3 is built from 15 residues. This chain's CDR3 is CATSRDAAGMNEQYF. The CDR3 DNA sequence: TGTGCCACCAGCCGCGACGCGGCGGGGATGAACGAGCAGTACTTC.

This sequence joins TRBV28 and TRBJ2-7, with TRBD1 as a possible D gene (5 bases). Trimming removed 3 bases at V and 0 bases at J, with 12 bases between. In germline, CDR1 is MDHEN, CDR2 SYDVKM. The CDR3 covers 15 residues. CDR3: CASSFPDTNSYEQYF. In nucleotides, the CDR3 is TGTGCCAGCAGTTTCCCGGACACGAACTCCTACGAGCAGTACTTC.

V usage is TRBV7-2 and J usage is TRBJ2-4; 7 bases are shared with TRBD1. The V gene end was trimmed by 5 bases and the J gene end by 8 bases; junction bases not matched to a gene: 15. Germline values: CDR1 SGHTA, CDR2 FQGNSA. The CDR3 sequence is 16 residues long. The CDR3 DNA follows: TGTGCCAGCAGCCCCCCGGGGAGACAGGGTGGACACATTCAGTACTTC. Translated: CASSPPGRQGGHIQYF. Full variable domain (missing parts from reference TRBV7-2 and TRBJ2-4): GAGVSQSPSNKVTEKGKDVELRCDPISGHTALYWYRQSLGQGLEFLIYFQGNSAPDKSGLPSDRFSAERTGGSVSTLTIQRTQQEDSAVYLCASSPPGRQGGHIQYFGAGTRLSVL.

The rearrangement links TRBV2 to TRBJ2-6; unclear D gene. The germline V gene has CDR1 SNHLY and CDR2 FYNNEI. Trimming took off 7 bases at V and 0 bases at J, with 10 bases between the two ends. This CDR3 has 15 amino acids. The CDR3 nucleotides are TGTGCCAGCAAGAGAGAGAGCTCTGGGGCCAACGTCCTGACTTTC. Protein product: CASKRESSGANVLTF.

This chain joins TRBV19 and TRBJ1-5; no clear D gene. Trimming removed 5 bases at V and 0 bases at J, with 11 bases between. The CDR3 consists of 15 residues. The germline V gene encodes CDR1 LNHDA and CDR2 SQIVND (reference sequence). In nucleotides, the CDR3 is TGTGCCAGTAGTGTCCCCCGTCCTAGCAATCAGCCCCAGCATTTT. It translates to CASSVPRPSNQPQHF. Supplemented by reference TRBV19 and TRBJ1-5, the full variable domain reads DGGITQSPKYLFRKEGQNVTLSCEQNLNHDAMYWYRQDPGQGLRLIYYSQIVNDFQKGDIAEGYSVSREKKESFPLTVTSAQKNPTAFYLCASSVPRPSNQPQHFGDGTRLSIL.